This entry lists 24 T cell receptor beta chains sequenced from one sample in a study of radiation and T cells in renal cell carcinoma. The table came from immunoSEQ multiplex PCR; TCRdb's copy has only in-frame clones and leaves some out. The table includes approximately 90,000 clones, about 86% detected once. Time point defined: baseline pretreatment blood. Treatment denoted: 15 Gy SBRT to primary tumor, nephrectomy 4 weeks later. The material was blood, obtained from a patient whose treatment included radiotherapy and nephrectomy. All receptors come from a man between 50 and 59 years old with renal cell carcinoma.

CDR3 nucleotide sequence: TGCGCCAGCAGTCAGGTCGCGAGTACTAGCACAGATACGCAGTATTTT. It translates to CASSQVASTSTDTQYF. This chain joins TRBV23-1 and TRBJ2-3; D is uncertain. TRBV23-1 falls under the ORF class, with uncertain function. The CDR3 sequence is 16 residues long. Trimming took off 3 bases at V and 0 bases at J, with 13 bases between the two ends.

The rearrangement joins TRBV30 to TRBJ2-3, with D perhaps matching TRBD1 (6 bases). In germline, CDR1 is GTSNPN, CDR2 SVGIG (reference sequence). The ends were cut back, 4 bases at V and 8 bases at J, with 16 bases in the middle. This CDR3 is 13 amino acids long. The CDR3 sequence is CAWIPGAYGTQYF. The CDR3, as DNA: TGTGCCTGGATCCCAGGGGCGTATGGTACGCAGTATTTT. Variable domain in full (rest from reference TRBV30 and TRBJ2-3): SQTIHQWPATLVQPVGSPLSLECTVEGTSNPNLYWYRQAAGRGLQLLFYSVGIGQISSEVPQNLSASRPQDRQFILSSKKLLLSDSGFYLCAWIPGAYGTQYFGPGTRLTVL.

The chain carries TRBV2 and TRBJ1-1, with a tentative D call TRBD1 (6 bases). The CDR3 loop spans 14 amino acids. V was pared by 5 bases and J by 3 bases, with 13 bases between. Looked up from germline, CDR1 is SNHLY and CDR2 is FYNNEI. CDR3 sequence (DNA): TGTGCCAGCAGTCGACAGGAGGCGGACACTGAAGCTTTCTTT. Its translation: CASSRQEADTEAFF.

This rearrangement joins TRBV6-6 to TRBJ2-7, with 9 bases aligning to TRBD1. This CDR3 has 14 amino acids. Germline V lookup: CDR1 MNHNY, CDR2 SVGAGI (reference sequence). The J segment lost 2 bases and the V segment lost 6 bases, leaving 5 bases of the junction unmatched. CDR3 protein: CASSSGQGPYEQYF. CDR3 DNA sequence: TGTGCCAGCAGCTCCGGACAGGGGCCCTACGAGCAGTACTTC.

The rearrangement uses TRBV10-2 and TRBJ1-1; D remains ambiguous. Trimming shortened V by 3 bases and J by 5 bases, and 10 bases separated the two germline ends. Germline loops: CDR1 WSHSY, CDR2 SAAADI. The length of the CDR3 is 13 residues. The CDR3, as DNA: TGCGCCAGCAGTGATGGGGATCGGACTGAAGCTTTCTTT. It encodes CASSDGDRTEAFF.

This sequence joins TRBV7-2 and TRBJ1-4; 8 bases map to TRBD1. The CDR3 runs 15 residues. Germline V lookup: CDR1 SGHTA, CDR2 FQGNSA. The V and J ends lost 4 bases and 6 bases, in that order; junction bases with no gene match: 7. CDR3 bases: TGTGCCAGCAGCTCCCAGACAGGGGTTGATGAAAAACTGTTTTTT. Translated, it gives CASSSQTGVDEKLFF.

The chain joins TRBV6-5 to TRBJ2-2, with 8 positions matching TRBD2. V was pared by 1 base and J by 4 bases, with 5 bases of the junction left unmatched. The length of the CDR3 is 16 residues. CDR1 is MNHEY, CDR2 SVGAGI, per germline. The CDR3 loop is CASSYFAGGPTGELFF. CDR3 nucleotides: TGTGCCAGCAGTTACTTCGCGGGAGGTCCCACCGGGGAGCTGTTTTTT.

This chain's CDR3 is CASRLQVNTEAFF. The CDR3, as DNA: TGTGCCAGCAGACTCCAGGTAAACACTGAAGCTTTCTTT. The chain links TRBV7-2 to TRBJ1-1; no reliable D call. The V gene lost 6 bases and the J gene lost 2 bases, with 10 bases spanning the gap. CDR1 SGHTA and CDR2 FQGNSA come from the germline V gene. The CDR3 runs 13 residues.

The rearrangement uses TRBV10-3 and TRBJ1-4; D call uncertain. The germline gives CDR1 ENHRY, CDR2 SYGVKD. This CDR3 contains 12 residues. CDR3 protein: CGCSSEGGKLFF. CDR3 DNA sequence: TGTGGGTGTTCATCCGAGGGCGGAAAACTGTTTTTT.

This clone was counted a single time. This rearrangement joins TRBV6-1 to TRBJ1-5; no definite D call. V lost 4 bases and J 4 bases, leaving 5 bases between the germline ends. This CDR3 is 12 amino acids long. CDR1 is MNHNS and CDR2 is SASEGT in the germline V gene. The CDR3 reads CASSGINQPQHF. The DNA for the CDR3 is TGTGCCAGCAGTGGGATAAATCAGCCCCAGCATTTT.

J is TRBJ2-5 and V is TRBV7-9; 8 bases are shared with TRBD2. Germline V gives CDR1 SEHNR, CDR2 FQNEAQ (reference sequence). This CDR3 has 14 amino acids. Unmatched junction bases numbered 8, after V lost 4 bases and J lost 7 bases. The chain's CDR3 is CASSSTGGGGTQYF. CDR3 coding DNA: TGTGCCAGCAGCTCCACCGGGGGGGGAGGGACCCAGTACTTC.

V is TRBV25-1 and J is TRBJ1-1; tentative D call: TRBD1 (5 bases). The germline CDR1 and CDR2 sequences are MGHDK and SYGVNS. The CDR3 length is 15 residues. Trimming took off 3 bases at V and 3 bases at J, with 14 bases between the two ends. CDR3 DNA: TGTGCCAGCAGTGACCACAGGTCTTGGGACACTGAAGCTTTCTTT. It translates to CASSDHRSWDTEAFF.

The CDR3 DNA reads as TGTGCCAGCAGCTTGTGGAGCACAGATACGCAGTATTTT. It is translated as CASSLWSTDTQYF. The rearrangement links TRBV7-2 to TRBJ2-3, with D unresolved. Trimming pared 3 bases from V and 0 bases from J, leaving 4 bases between. Looked up from germline, CDR1 is SGHTA and CDR2 is FQGNSA. The length of the CDR3 is 13 residues.

The table lists this clone with a few counts. V usage is TRBV15 and J usage is TRBJ2-7, with 9 bases fitting TRBD1. Losses at the gene ends were 5 bases for V and 6 bases for J; bases not matched to a gene: 8. The CDR3 has 14 amino acids. Germline lookup yields CDR1 LNHNV and CDR2 YYDKDF (reference sequence). In DNA form, the CDR3 reads TGTGCCACCAGCGCAGACAGGGGGGTTGTCGAGCAGTACTTC. As protein: CATSADRGVVEQYF.

The rearrangement uses TRBV7-8 and TRBJ2-6; D is perhaps TRBD1 (5 bases). CDR3 size: 15 residues. The germline V and J ends were trimmed by 2 bases and 2 bases, with 7 bases remaining between them. Germline assignment: CDR1 SGHVS and CDR2 FQNEAQ. CDR3 residues: CASSLIGAGANVLTF. For the CDR3, the DNA is TGTGCCAGCAGCTTAATAGGGGCTGGGGCCAACGTCCTGACTTTC.

The chain carries TRBV10-3 and TRBJ1-5; D is ambiguous. The germline gives CDR1 ENHRY, CDR2 SYGVKD. There are 13 residues in the CDR3. V lost 5 bases, J lost 4 bases, and 9 bases lay in between. This chain's CDR3 is CAISLEVNQPQHF. The CDR3 DNA follows: TGTGCCATCAGTTTGGAAGTTAATCAGCCCCAGCATTTT.

J is TRBJ2-7 and V is TRBV4-3, with a possible D match to TRBD2 (5 bases). CDR3 length: 15 amino acids. The germline V and J ends were trimmed by 0 bases and 2 bases, with 11 bases remaining between them. CDR1 is LGHNA and CDR2 is YSLEER in the germline V gene. As DNA, the CDR3 is TGCGCCAGCAGCCAAGATTACGCGGGCCCCTACGAGCAGTACTTC. It translates to CASSQDYAGPYEQYF.

This chain connects TRBV9 to TRBJ2-4; 11 bases map to TRBD1. The germline CDR1 and CDR2 sequences are SGDLS and YYNGEE. The CDR3 covers 16 residues. Losses at the gene ends were 3 bases for V and 8 bases for J; bases not matched to a gene: 10. CDR3 region: CASSARTGGLKDIQYF. The CDR3 DNA follows: TGTGCCAGCAGCGCCCGGACAGGGGGCTTGAAGGACATTCAGTACTTC.

The chain uses TRBV18 and TRBJ2-6, with D maybe TRBD1 (6 bases). Germline V gives CDR1 KGHSH, CDR2 LQKENI. The CDR3 extends over 18 amino acids. Trimming cost V 2 bases and J 0 bases, with 14 bases left between them. The CDR3 spells CASSPTQGTSSGANVLTF. The CDR3, as DNA: TGTGCCAGCTCACCAACACAGGGAACGAGCTCTGGGGCCAACGTCCTGACTTTC.

This rearrangement joins TRBV2 to TRBJ2-5; TRBD2 agrees at 7 bases. Losses at the gene ends were 11 bases for V and 1 base for J; bases not matched to a gene: 13. Looked up from germline, CDR1 is SNHLY and CDR2 is FYNNEI. The CDR3 has 15 residues. CDR3 region: CAGKRAGAGQETQYF. The CDR3 DNA is TGTGCCGGCAAAAGGGCGGGAGCGGGCCAAGAGACCCAGTACTTC.

The genes are TRBV5-8 and TRBJ2-5, with 9 bases aligning to TRBD2. The CDR3 contains 14 residues. V was pared by 5 bases and J by 2 bases, with 4 bases of the junction left unmatched. Per the germline V gene, CDR1 is SGHTS and CDR2 is YDEGEE. CDR3 in DNA: TGTGCCAGCAGGAGGCGGGGGGGGCAAGAGACCCAGTACTTC. Its protein is CASRRRGGQETQYF. Full variable domain (missing parts from reference TRBV5-8 and TRBJ2-5): EAGVTQSPTHLIKTRGQQATLRCSPISGHTSVYWYQQALGLGLQFLLWYDEGEERNRGNFPPRFSGRQFPNYSSELNVNALELEDSALYLCASRRRGGQETQYFGPGTRLLVL.

The chain carries TRBV4-1 and TRBJ1-5, with unresolved D. Looked up from germline, CDR1 is MGHRA and CDR2 is YSYEKL. Between the trimmed V and J ends, which lost 4 bases and 2 bases, there was a span of 15 bases. The CDR3 length is 16 residues. The chain's CDR3 is CASSPRPGDGNQPQHF. In nucleotides, the CDR3 is TGCGCCAGCAGCCCTCGACCCGGTGACGGCAATCAGCCCCAGCATTTT.

The chain combines TRBV5-1 with TRBJ2-3, with a tentative D call TRBD2 (6 bases). The length of the CDR3 is 14 residues. Trimming stripped 0 bases from V and 3 bases from J, with 8 bases between. Germline V gives CDR1 SGHRS, CDR2 YFSETQ. CDR3 in DNA: TGCGCCAGCAGCTTGGACAGCGGGACAGATACGCAGTATTTT. It specifies CASSLDSGTDTQYF. The full variable domain, completed using reference TRBV5-1 and TRBJ2-3, is KAGVTQTPRYLIKTRGQQVTLSCSPISGHRSVSWYQQTPGQGLQFLFEYFSETQRNKGNFPGRFSGRQFSNSRSEMNVSTLELGDSALYLCASSLDSGTDTQYFGPGTRLTVL.

This chain joins TRBV7-8 and TRBJ2-5; a possible D gene is TRBD2 (6 bases). The germline CDR1 and CDR2 sequences are SGHVS and FQNEAQ. Trimming shortened V by 11 bases and J by 3 bases, and 13 bases separated the two germline ends. The CDR3 has 12 residues. The CDR3 spells CAGGTGEETQYF. The CDR3 coding sequence is TGTGCCGGAGGGACCGGGGAAGAGACCCAGTACTTC.